Presented here are 27 T cell receptor beta chains from one specimen sequenced in a study of CD4 T cells in relation to SARS-CoV-2 and coronaviruses. No antigens are known for them. Sequenced by immunoSEQ multiplex PCR; TCRdb stores in-frame clones only, minus some. In the table there are some 40,000 clones, around 85% of which are singletons. Sequences were obtained from naive CD4+ T cells from PBMCs, cultured in vitro. Subset given: naive CD4+ T cells isolated by negative enrichment. The receptors shown here come from an adult with COVID-19.

The chain carries TRBV28 and TRBJ2-2, with 14 bases aligning to TRBD2. CDR1 and CDR2 from the germline V gene are MDHEN and SYDVKM. V dropped 6 bases and J dropped 6; count of bases not matched to a gene: 3. The CDR3 totals 15 residues. The CDR3 nucleotides read TGTGCCAGCAGAGGGGGACTAGCGGGAGCCGGGGAGCTGTTTTTT. Its translation: CASRGGLAGAGELFF.

J is TRBJ1-5 and V is TRBV27; 8 positions agree with TRBD1. The CDR3 totals 15 residues. With V trimmed by 5 bases and J by 3 bases, 6 bases remained unmatched. Germline V CDR1 and CDR2: MNHEY, SMNVEV (reference sequence). CDR3 bases: TGTGCCAGCAGTCCAGGGACAGGTAACAATCAGCCCCAGCATTTT. Residues: CASSPGTGNNQPQHF.

This chain links TRBV5-1 with TRBJ2-7; TRBD1 aligns across 9 bases. V lost 1 base to trimming and J lost 2 bases; unmatched junction nucleotides: 4. This CDR3 spans 15 amino acids. Per germline, CDR1 SGHRS and CDR2 YFSETQ. The CDR3 protein is CASSLLDRGPYEQYF. CDR3 sequence (DNA): TGCGCCAGCAGCTTGCTGGACAGGGGACCCTACGAGCAGTACTTC.

This clone was seen a few times. The chain couples TRBV4-2 to TRBJ2-7; D remains unclear. V lost 2 bases to trimming and J lost 6 bases, with 17 bases between them. The germline CDR1 and CDR2 sequences are LGHNA and YNFKEQ. The CDR3 extends over 15 amino acids. Here the CDR3 DNA reads TGTGCCAGCAGCCAAAGGATTTCCGAAGGGTCCGAGCAGTACTTC. Protein product: CASSQRISEGSEQYF.

This clone has just a few counts. This sequence joins TRBV5-6 and TRBJ2-7; no clear D gene. The CDR3 is 12 amino acids. With 0 bases removed from V and 4 bases from J, the gap between germline ends came to 5 bases. Germline V gives CDR1 SGHDT, CDR2 YYEEEE. The CDR3 DNA follows: TGTGCCAGCAGCTTGGGTCAGTACGAGCAGTACTTC. Translating gives CASSLGQYEQYF.

This clone was counted once. This chain uses TRBV7-2 with TRBJ2-5, with D possibly TRBD1 on 6 matching bases. This CDR3 is built from 17 residues. In germline, CDR1 is SGHTA, CDR2 FQGNSA. Trimming cost V 1 base and J 5 bases, with 20 bases left between them. CDR3 protein: CASSLGGPTGNPETQYF. The CDR3 region has the DNA TGTGCCAGCAGCTTAGGAGGCCCAACAGGGAACCCCGAGACCCAGTACTTC.

The rearrangement links TRBV14 to TRBJ2-7; D is unclear. V was clipped by 2 bases and J by 4 bases, with 6 bases between them. The CDR3 spans 12 residues. Germline values: CDR1 SGHDN, CDR2 FVKESK. The DNA for the CDR3 is TGTGCCAGCAGCCAAACGAGATACGAGCAGTACTTC. Residues: CASSQTRYEQYF.

This chain links TRBV21-1 with TRBJ1-2; the table calls TRBD1, which could not be checked here. TRBV21-1 is flagged as a pseudogene. The CDR3 is 13 residues long. In DNA, the CDR3 is TGTGCCAGCAGCAACCGGGCAGGGTCTGGCTACACCTTC. Residues: CASSNRAGSGYTF.

The CDR3 coding sequence is TGTGCCAGCAGCTTACGCTCCAACTACGAGCAGTACTTC. Its protein is CASSLRSNYEQYF. J is TRBJ2-7 and V is TRBV11-3; D not certain. This CDR3 contains 13 residues. With 2 bases removed from V and 3 bases from J, the gap between germline ends came to 8 bases. Germline lookup yields CDR1 SGHNT and CDR2 YENEEA.

The genes are TRBV18 and TRBJ2-6; D might be TRBD1 or TRBD2, each matching 6 bases. Trimming took 2 bases from V and 0 from J, leaving 14 bases between them. Per germline, CDR1 KGHSH and CDR2 LQKENI. The CDR3 has 18 residues. Written as DNA, the CDR3 is TGTGCCAGCTCACCAACCGGGGGCTCCCTCTCTGGGGCCAACGTCCTGACTTTC. It specifies CASSPTGGSLSGANVLTF.

This chain uses TRBV5-1 with TRBJ2-7, with TRBD2 matching over 7 bases. The CDR3 extends over 14 amino acids. From germline, CDR1 is SGHRS and CDR2 YFSETQ. V shed 0 bases, J shed 4 bases, and the junction held 4 bases outside the gene matches. The CDR3 DNA is TGCGCCAGCAGCTTGGGTGCTAGCGGTTACGAGCAGTACTTC. Translation gives CASSLGASGYEQYF. Full variable domain (rest looked up from reference TRBV5-1 and TRBJ2-7): KAGVTQTPRYLIKTRGQQVTLSCSPISGHRSVSWYQQTPGQGLQFLFEYFSETQRNKGNFPGRFSGRQFSNSRSEMNVSTLELGDSALYLCASSLGASGYEQYFGPGTRLTVT.

The V and J genes are TRBV27 and TRBJ2-4; perhaps D is TRBD1 or TRBD2 (5 bases each). CDR1 and CDR2 from the germline V gene are MNHEY and SMNVEV (reference sequence). Trimming removed 3 bases at V and 15 bases at J, with 18 bases between. The CDR3 has 13 amino acids. CDR3 in amino acids: CASSFSPQGTWYF. CDR3 sequence (DNA): TGTGCCAGCAGTTTTAGCCCCCAAGGGACCTGGTACTTC.

This clone appeared once. For the CDR3, the DNA is TGTGCCTGGAGTTCGACAAGGAACACTGAAGCTTTCTTT. This gives the protein CAWSSTRNTEAFF. The V call is TRBV30, the J call TRBJ1-1, with no clear D. Germline-derived CDR1 and CDR2 are GTSNPN and SVGIG (reference sequence). The CDR3 covers 13 residues. V was clipped by 2 bases and J by 1 base, with 8 bases between them.

The genes are TRBV11-2 and TRBJ2-3; no firm D call. CDR3 size: 15 residues. Germline V gives CDR1 SGHAT, CDR2 FQNNGV. Trimming shortened V by 4 bases and J by 2 bases, and 13 bases separated the two germline ends. The CDR3 loop reads CASSWLLGPTDTQYF. CDR3 nucleotides: TGTGCCAGCAGCTGGCTCTTAGGTCCCACAGATACGCAGTATTTT.

This clone occurred once. The chain couples TRBV24-1 to TRBJ2-7; 12 bases are a match to TRBD2. V gave up 7 bases and J gave up 6 bases; unmatched junction bases: 9. CDR1 KGHDR and CDR2 SFDVKD come from the germline V gene. The CDR3 spans 15 residues. The CDR3 DNA is TGTGCCACCAGCCCAGGGGCTAGCGGGAGGGGCGAGCAGTACTTC. This codes for CATSPGASGRGEQYF.

The chain recombines TRBV9 with TRBJ2-1; 10 nucleotides align to TRBD2. Per germline, CDR1 SGDLS and CDR2 YYNGEE. The CDR3 spans 16 residues. The ends lost 0 bases at V and 8 bases at J; junction bases unmatched: 8. DNA of the CDR3: TGTGCCAGCAGCGTAGCTCGTGCTAGCGGGAGTGATGAGCAGTTCTTC. It codes for CASSVARASGSDEQFF.

V is TRBV28 and J is TRBJ1-1; D is possibly TRBD1 (5 bases). Germline V gene lookup returns CDR1 MDHEN and CDR2 SYDVKM. This CDR3 is 15 amino acids long. The V end lost 2 bases, the J end lost 4 bases, and 14 bases lay between the germline ends. CDR3 protein: CASSLRFRVGTEAFF. CDR3 DNA sequence: TGTGCCAGCAGTTTAAGGTTCAGGGTTGGCACTGAAGCTTTCTTT.

The genes are TRBV28 and TRBJ1-1; the match to TRBD1 covers 7 bases. The V and J ends lost 6 bases and 4 bases, in that order; junction bases with no gene match: 5. Germline V gene sequence: CDR1 MDHEN, CDR2 SYDVKM. The CDR3 is made up of 13 amino acids. The CDR3 DNA reads TGTGCCAGCAGACGACAGGGAAGCACTGAAGCTTTCTTT. It encodes CASRRQGSTEAFF.

J is TRBJ2-7 and V is TRBV5-1, with 7 bases fitting TRBD1. This CDR3 region has 14 residues. Germline CDR1 reads SGHRS; CDR2 reads YFSETQ. Trimming removed 3 bases from V and 1 base from J; junction bases left unmatched: 4. This CDR3 reads CASSSPGQSYEQYF. The CDR3 nucleotides are TGCGCCAGCAGCTCTCCGGGACAGTCCTACGAGCAGTACTTC. The full variable domain, with the rest looked up from reference TRBV5-1 and TRBJ2-7, is KAGVTQTPRYLIKTRGQQVTLSCSPISGHRSVSWYQQTPGQGLQFLFEYFSETQRNKGNFPGRFSGRQFSNSRSEMNVSTLELGDSALYLCASSSPGQSYEQYFGPGTRLTVT.

There are a few counts of this clone. This chain joins TRBV3-1 (or the pseudogene TRBV3-2) and TRBJ2-7; no definite D call. Germline V gene sequence: CDR1 LGHDT, CDR2 YNNKEL (reference sequence). The CDR3 is 12 residues long. Trimming removed 4 bases at V and 2 bases at J, with 6 bases between. The CDR3 coding sequence is TGTGCCAGCAGCCGCAATACCTACGAGCAGTACTTC. This encodes CASSRNTYEQYF.

V gene TRBV5-5 combines with J gene TRBJ2-1; D is undetermined. The V gene's germline CDR1 is SGHKS and CDR2 YYEKEE (reference sequence). The CDR3 sequence is 14 residues long. V was shortened by 0 bases and J by 6 bases, with 10 bases between the two germline ends. The CDR3 nucleotides read TGTGCCAGCAGCTTGGTGGCAGCCATCAATGAGCAGTTCTTC. It encodes CASSLVAAINEQFF.

This clone was seen more than once but under ten times. The CDR3 bases are TGTGCCAGCTCACCACCGTTATCTAGCGGGAGTGGCAATGAGCAGTTCTTC. Translated, it gives CASSPPLSSGSGNEQFF. The rearrangement uses TRBV18 and TRBJ2-1, with 10 bases aligning to TRBD2. The CDR3 is 17 residues long. Per the germline V gene, CDR1 is KGHSH and CDR2 is LQKENI. The V segment lost 0 bases and the J segment 6 bases; nucleotides outside the gene matches: 8.

This chain connects TRBV4-2 to TRBJ1-1; tentatively, D is TRBD1 (6 bases). Germline V CDR1 and CDR2: LGHNA, YNFKEQ. The V end lost 0 bases, the J end lost 6 bases, and 11 bases lay between the germline ends. The CDR3 has 14 amino acids. CDR3 sequence: CASSQDRDIPEAFF. The CDR3 region has the DNA TGTGCCAGCAGCCAAGATCGGGACATACCTGAAGCTTTCTTT.

The chain couples TRBV2 to TRBJ2-1; D remains unclear. This CDR3 has 16 amino acids. V was cut by 6 bases and J by 5 bases, with 20 bases left in between. The germline CDR1 and CDR2 sequences are SNHLY and FYNNEI. CDR3 nucleotides: TGTGCCAGCAGGGGAACCGTCCTCATCGTTGACAATGAGCAGTTCTTC. Amino acid sequence: CASRGTVLIVDNEQFF.

The J gene is TRBJ1-2, the V gene TRBV5-4; D not resolved. Per germline, CDR1 SGHNT and CDR2 YYREEE (reference sequence). Trimming took 2 bases from V and 3 from J, leaving 8 bases between them. The CDR3 length is 13 residues. The CDR3 DNA reads TGTGCCAGCAGCTTAATTGAGGACTATGGCTACACCTTC. Its translation is CASSLIEDYGYTF.

This clone was counted a single time. The V and J genes are TRBV12-3 or TRBV12-4 and TRBJ2-7, with D uncertain. V was shortened by 3 bases and J by 1 base, with 4 bases between the two germline ends. The CDR3 is made up of 12 amino acids. CDR3 in amino acids: CASSLFSYEQYF. In nucleotides, the CDR3 is TGTGCCAGCAGTTTGTTTTCCTACGAGCAGTACTTC.

The rearrangement uses TRBV7-2 and TRBJ2-1; 10 bases align to TRBD2. The CDR3 runs to 16 residues. The V and J ends lost 6 bases and 6 bases, in that order; junction bases with no gene match: 11. CDR1 and CDR2 (germline): SGHTA, FQGNSA. The CDR3 protein is CASRLKGLAAPNEQFF. The CDR3 DNA reads as TGTGCCAGCAGACTTAAAGGACTAGCGGCTCCCAATGAGCAGTTCTTC. Full variable domain (rest looked up from reference TRBV7-2 and TRBJ2-1): GAGVSQSPSNKVTEKGKDVELRCDPISGHTALYWYRQSLGQGLEFLIYFQGNSAPDKSGLPSDRFSAERTGGSVSTLTIQRTQQEDSAVYLCASRLKGLAAPNEQFFGPGTRLTVL.